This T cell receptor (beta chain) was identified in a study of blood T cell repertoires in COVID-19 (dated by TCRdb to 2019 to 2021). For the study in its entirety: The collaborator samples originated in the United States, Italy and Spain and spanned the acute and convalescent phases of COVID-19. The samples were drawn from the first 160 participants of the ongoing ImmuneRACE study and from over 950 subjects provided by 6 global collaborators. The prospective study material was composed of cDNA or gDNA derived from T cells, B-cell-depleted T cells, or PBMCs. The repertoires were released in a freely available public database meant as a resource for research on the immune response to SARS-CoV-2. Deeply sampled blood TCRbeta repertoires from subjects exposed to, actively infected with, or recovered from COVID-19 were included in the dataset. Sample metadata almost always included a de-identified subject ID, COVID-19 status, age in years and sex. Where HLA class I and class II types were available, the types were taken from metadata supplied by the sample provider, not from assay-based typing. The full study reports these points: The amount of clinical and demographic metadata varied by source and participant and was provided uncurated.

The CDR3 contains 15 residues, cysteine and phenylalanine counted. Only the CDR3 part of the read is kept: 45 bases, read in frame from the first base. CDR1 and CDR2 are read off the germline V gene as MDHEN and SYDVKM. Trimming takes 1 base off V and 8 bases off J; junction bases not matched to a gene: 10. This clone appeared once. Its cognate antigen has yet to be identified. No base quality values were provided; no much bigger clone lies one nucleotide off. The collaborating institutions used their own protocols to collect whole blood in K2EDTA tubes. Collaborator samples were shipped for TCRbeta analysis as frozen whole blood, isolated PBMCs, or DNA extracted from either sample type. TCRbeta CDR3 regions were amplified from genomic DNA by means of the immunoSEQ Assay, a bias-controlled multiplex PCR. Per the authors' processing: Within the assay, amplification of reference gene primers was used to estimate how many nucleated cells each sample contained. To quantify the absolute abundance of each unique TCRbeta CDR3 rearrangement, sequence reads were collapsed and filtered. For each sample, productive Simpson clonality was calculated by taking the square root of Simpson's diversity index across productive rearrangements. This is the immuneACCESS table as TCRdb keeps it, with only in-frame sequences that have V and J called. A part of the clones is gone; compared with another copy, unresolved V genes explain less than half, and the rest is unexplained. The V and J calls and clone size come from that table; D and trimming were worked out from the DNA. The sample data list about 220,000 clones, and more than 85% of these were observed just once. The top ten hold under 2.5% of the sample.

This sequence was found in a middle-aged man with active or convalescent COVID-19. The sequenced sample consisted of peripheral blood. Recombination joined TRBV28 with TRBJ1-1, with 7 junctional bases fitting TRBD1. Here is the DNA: TGTGCCAGCAGTTTATCGCCGGGACAGCTGCAAGAAGCTTTCTTT. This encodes CASSLSPGQLQEAFF.